This entry concerns a single TCR beta chain. V shed 6 bases and J shed 6 bases, with 20 bases lying between them. The CDR3 consists of 15 residues. Germline V gene sequence: CDR1 MRHNA, CDR2 SNTAGT. This entry is derived from a study of OX40 agonist ivuxolimab in advanced cancers. Sequencing used immunoSEQ multiplex PCR; TCRdb keeps in-frame clones, though not all of them. The sample lists about 73,000 clones; more than 85% were seen once. The source is an adult with an advanced solid tumor such as melanoma, head and neck, liver or kidney cancer. The chain joins TRBV6-4 to TRBJ1-1; D is unresolved. The specimen was CD4+ or CD8+ T cells sorted from blood, collected in a trial of the OX40 agonist ivuxolimab. The CDR3 region is CASRAGFGEGSEAFF. DNA for the CDR3: TGTGCCAGCAGGGCGGGTTTTGGGGAAGGATCTGAAGCTTTCTTT.